These 2 T cell receptor beta chains originate from one sample sequenced in a study of T-cell reconstitution after alpha-beta-depleted transplantation in children. Molecular barcoding with unique molecular identifiers was used for the TCRbeta library. Using its own MiXCR run on the PCR reads, TCRdb lists one record per CDR3 protein. Of about 260,000 distinct CDR3 sequences in the sample, approximately 8% were seen once. The specimen was PBMCs, mostly from graft donor cells, collected 180 days after TCRalphabeta/CD19-depleted stem cell transplant. The receptors originated from a male patient between 10 and 17 years old who had a stem cell transplant for acute lymphoblastic leukemia, so the T cells may come from the graft donor.

This chain joins TRBV7-2 and TRBJ1-5, with D unresolved. The CDR3 extends over 14 amino acids. Looked up from germline, CDR1 is SGHTA and CDR2 is FQGNSA. V was clipped by 5 bases and J by 3 bases, with 11 bases between them. This CDR3 reads CASSQAALNQPQHF. The CDR3 nucleotides are TGTGCCAGCAGCCAAGCCGCCCTCAATCAGCCCCAGCATTTT.

This clonotype was observed many times. In DNA, the CDR3 is TGCAGTGCCAACCCGACAGGCGCCCAAGAGACCCAGTACTTC. The encoded protein is CSANPTGAQETQYF. This chain joins TRBV20-1 and TRBJ2-5; TRBD1 might be the D (6 bases). Deletions cut 6 bases from V and 1 base from J, with 15 bases between. Looked up from germline, CDR1 is DFQATT and CDR2 is SNEGSKA (reference sequence). There are 14 residues in the CDR3.